One and the same sample provided the 21 T cell receptor beta chains below, sequenced in a study of human T cells and chemical hapten exposure. Time point meaning: healthy volunteer bleed at 2 weeks. The authors extracted total RNA from unfractionated whole blood. TCRdb called the RACE reads again in MiXCR, with one record for every CDR3 protein. The repertoire includes 80,000 to 100,000 distinct CDR3 sequences, approximately 10% of them detected once, and approximately 2.9% sits in the top ten. Sequencing input: whole blood. These receptors were obtained from a female donor in good health. Some clones in this sample may be carry-over from other donors' samples.

This clonotype was seen only a few times. V gene TRBV20-1 combines with J gene TRBJ2-3; D might be TRBD1 (6 bases). The V gene lost 1 base and the J gene lost 3 bases, with 14 bases spanning the gap. CDR1 is DFQATT, CDR2 SNEGSKA, per germline (reference sequence). The CDR3 has 15 residues. This CDR3 reads CSARATGKFTDTQYF. The CDR3 coding sequence is TGCAGTGCTAGAGCCACAGGGAAGTTTACAGATACGCAGTATTTT.

This clonotype came up a few times. V is TRBV14 and J is TRBJ1-1; D remains ambiguous. The V and J ends lost 1 base and 3 bases respectively, with 12 bases between them. CDR1 SGHDN and CDR2 FVKESK come from the germline V gene. The CDR3 consists of 15 residues. This CDR3 reads CASSQAWGFDTEAFF. The CDR3 DNA reads TGTGCCAGCAGCCAAGCGTGGGGATTCGACACTGAAGCTTTCTTT.

The chain is built from TRBV28 and TRBJ2-1, with D tentatively TRBD2 (5 bases). V lost 7 bases and J 2 bases, leaving 6 bases between the germline ends. The CDR3 totals 12 residues. Germline CDR1 reads MDHEN; CDR2 reads SYDVKM. The CDR3 region is CASTRAYNEQFF. In nucleotides, the CDR3 is TGTGCCAGCACGAGGGCCTACAATGAGCAGTTCTTC.

This rearrangement joins TRBV5-1 to TRBJ2-2, with TRBD1 matching over 7 bases. The CDR3 totals 16 residues. Losses at the gene ends were 4 bases for V and 0 bases for J; bases not matched to a gene: 6. Looked up from germline, CDR1 is SGHRS and CDR2 is YFSETQ. CDR3 loop: CASSSRQGSNTGELFF. The CDR3 nucleotides are TGCGCCAGCAGCAGCCGACAGGGATCGAACACCGGGGAGCTGTTTTTT. Combining the CDR3 with reference TRBV5-1 and TRBJ2-2 gives the whole variable domain KAGVTQTPRYLIKTRGQQVTLSCSPISGHRSVSWYQQTPGQGLQFLFEYFSETQRNKGNFPGRFSGRQFSNSRSEMNVSTLELGDSALYLCASSSRQGSNTGELFFGEGSRLTVL.

The rearrangement joins TRBV7-9 to TRBJ2-3, with D possibly TRBD1 on 6 matching bases. V was trimmed by 1 base and J by 2 bases, leaving 10 bases between them. Per the germline V gene, CDR1 is SEHNR and CDR2 is FQNEAQ (reference sequence). The CDR3 is made up of 15 amino acids. CDR3 protein: CASSLGQGNTDTQYF. In nucleotides, the CDR3 is TGTGCCAGCAGCTTAGGGCAGGGGAACACAGATACGCAGTATTTT.

This clonotype was seen repeatedly, ten times or more. The V gene is TRBV5-1, the J gene TRBJ2-3; the D call may be TRBD1 or TRBD2 (5 bases each). V lost 1 base and J 6 bases, leaving 15 bases between the germline ends. The germline CDR1 and CDR2 sequences are SGHRS and YFSETQ. The CDR3 totals 15 residues. CDR3 nucleotides: TGCGCCAGCAGCTTGTATGGGGGAAACGGGGATACGCAGTATTTT. This gives the protein CASSLYGGNGDTQYF.

The gene calls are TRBV5-1 and TRBJ2-7; perhaps TRBD1 as D (5 bases). Looked up from germline, CDR1 is SGHRS and CDR2 is YFSETQ. V was shortened by 1 base and J by 0 bases, with 11 bases between the two germline ends. The CDR3 has 15 residues. This CDR3 is CASSLSQGISYEQYF. The DNA of the CDR3 is TGCGCCAGCAGCTTGAGCCAGGGAATCTCCTACGAGCAGTACTTC.

This clonotype appeared many times. V is TRBV4-1 and J is TRBJ2-1; 7 bases align to TRBD2. The junction had 12 bases not matched to a gene; V was cut back by 0 bases and J by 4 bases. Germline V lookup: CDR1 MGHRA, CDR2 YSYEKL. The CDR3 sequence is 18 residues long. CDR3 protein: CASSQESVSAGAYNEQFF. The CDR3 bases are TGCGCCAGCAGCCAAGAATCCGTATCGGCGGGAGCTTACAATGAGCAGTTCTTC.

This clonotype was detected ten times or more. The chain is built from TRBV7-2 and TRBJ2-5, with D unresolved. The CDR3 runs to 11 residues. The germline gives CDR1 SGHTA, CDR2 FQGNSA. V was shortened by 5 bases and J by 1 base, with 2 bases between the two germline ends. The DNA for the CDR3 is TGTGCCAGCAGCCCCCAAGAGACCCAGTACTTC. Translated: CASSPQETQYF.

This clonotype was detected ten times or more. The V gene is TRBV7-2, the J gene TRBJ2-3; 8 bases map to TRBD2. CDR1 is SGHTA, CDR2 FQGNSA, per germline. This CDR3 has 16 residues. Trimming cost V 2 bases and J 3 bases; bases outside gene matches: 7. CDR3 nucleotides: TGTGCCAGCAGCTTATGGGGACGACTAGCGACAGATACGCAGTATTTT. Translating gives CASSLWGRLATDTQYF.

The rearrangement links TRBV12-3 or TRBV12-4 to TRBJ2-7; D remains ambiguous. Trimming took 2 bases from V and 0 from J, leaving 8 bases between them. This CDR3 has 14 amino acids. This CDR3 is CASSLRFLSYEQYF. The CDR3 DNA reads TGTGCCAGCAGTTTAAGGTTCCTCTCCTACGAGCAGTACTTC.

The chain is built from TRBV27 and TRBJ1-5; D gene unclear. The V end lost 2 bases, the J end lost 3 bases, and 8 bases lay between the germline ends. The CDR3 length is 14 residues. Germline V gives CDR1 MNHEY, CDR2 SMNVEV (reference sequence). The CDR3 DNA reads TGTGCCAGCAGTTTAGGGCAGTCCAATCAGCCCCAGCATTTT. Protein: CASSLGQSNQPQHF.

The gene calls are TRBV29-1 and TRBJ2-3, with D possibly matching TRBD2 (6 bases). Germline V gene sequence: CDR1 SQVTM, CDR2 ANQGSEA. CDR3 length: 13 amino acids. The V gene lost 0 bases and the J gene lost 6 bases, with 10 bases spanning the gap. The CDR3 DNA is TGCAGCGTTGAAGATACTAGCCCGGATACGCAGTATTTT. Translating gives CSVEDTSPDTQYF.

The CDR3 reads CAWGDGEKLFF. CDR3 bases: TGTGCCTGGGGGGATGGCGAAAAACTGTTTTTT. This chain links TRBV30 with TRBJ1-4; no clear D. The CDR3 is 11 amino acids. The V end was cut by 5 bases, the J end by 8 bases, with 9 bases between. Germline V gene lookup returns CDR1 GTSNPN and CDR2 SVGIG (reference sequence). Together with reference TRBV30 and TRBJ1-4, the CDR3 gives the full variable domain: SQTIHQWPATLVQPVGSPLSLECTVEGTSNPNLYWYRQAAGRGLQLLFYSVGIGQISSEVPQNLSASRPQDRQFILSSKKLLLSDSGFYLCAWGDGEKLFFGSGTQLSVL.

The table lists this clonotype with many counts. V is TRBV29-1 and J is TRBJ2-3, with 12 bases that match TRBD2. Germline CDR1 reads SQVTM; CDR2 reads ANQGSEA. J gave up 2 bases and V 5 bases, and 5 bases lay outside the gene matches. The CDR3 runs 15 residues. Here the CDR3 reads CSVRTSGRTTDTQYF. DNA for the CDR3: TGCAGCGTTCGCACTAGCGGGAGGACCACAGATACGCAGTATTTT.

This clonotype has at least ten counts. CDR3 in DNA: TGCAGTGCCAACCTAGCGGGTGGGGCCTACGAGCAGTACTTC. Its protein is CSANLAGGAYEQYF. The gene calls are TRBV20-1 and TRBJ2-7, with TRBD2 matching 8 bases. Per the germline V gene, CDR1 is DFQATT and CDR2 is SNEGSKA (reference sequence). This CDR3 has 14 amino acids. V dropped 6 bases and J dropped 2; count of bases not matched to a gene: 9.

The chain uses TRBV9 and TRBJ2-1; possible D gene TRBD2, 6 bases. V dropped 0 bases and J dropped 3 bases, with 13 bases sitting between them. The CDR3 loop spans 16 amino acids. Germline assignment: CDR1 SGDLS and CDR2 YYNGEE. Here the CDR3 DNA reads TGTGCCAGCAGCGTAGTCCCCGGGAGAAACTACAATGAGCAGTTCTTC. Its translation: CASSVVPGRNYNEQFF.

This clonotype was picked up a small number of times. V gene TRBV7-2 combines with J gene TRBJ1-2; no definite D call. Germline V gene lookup returns CDR1 SGHTA and CDR2 FQGNSA. This CDR3 is 18 amino acids long. Trimming left V 1 base short and J 4 bases short, with 22 bases between. The chain's CDR3 is CASSLVFGLGSATYGYTF. In DNA form, the CDR3 reads TGTGCCAGCAGCTTAGTGTTCGGACTCGGGTCAGCAACCTATGGCTACACCTTC.

This clonotype was detected ten times or more. The chain recombines TRBV29-1 with TRBJ1-1, with D possibly being TRBD1 (6 bases). CDR3 size: 14 residues. Germline V gene lookup returns CDR1 SQVTM and CDR2 ANQGSEA. The V and J ends lost 7 bases and 5 bases respectively, with 20 bases between them. CDR3: CSGGGFQGTTEAFF. For the CDR3, the DNA is TGCAGCGGTGGGGGGTTTCAGGGGACGACTGAAGCTTTCTTT.

This clonotype was seen a few times. The J gene is TRBJ1-2, the V gene TRBV28; TRBD1 agrees at 7 bases. The CDR3 is 17 residues long. Germline CDR1 reads MDHEN; CDR2 reads SYDVKM. The V segment lost 2 bases and the J segment 0 bases; nucleotides outside the gene matches: 9. CDR3: CASSLHTGTATNYGYTF. The CDR3 nucleotides read TGTGCCAGCAGTTTACATACCGGGACAGCCACTAACTATGGCTACACCTTC.

This clonotype was seen ten or more times. J is TRBJ2-3 and V is TRBV6-4; D may correspond to TRBD1 or TRBD2 (5 bases each). The germline V gene has CDR1 MRHNA and CDR2 SNTAGT. Trimming left V 3 bases short and J 2 bases short, with 12 bases between. The CDR3 is 15 residues long. The chain's CDR3 is CASSDGASPTDTQYF. The CDR3 coding sequence is TGTGCCAGCAGTGATGGGGCTAGCCCCACAGATACGCAGTATTTT.